A selection of T cell receptor beta chains follows, all from one sample in a study of T cell changes during pregnancy in multiple sclerosis. TCRdb's copy holds only in-frame clones and misses some; the assay was immunoSEQ multiplex PCR. The table has tens of thousands of clones, 92% seen once. Sample: peripheral blood, taken in the second trimester of pregnancy. The source is a female donor in good health, enrolled as a control in a pregnancy study. Each CDR3 is given with its conserved first and last residue. The D gene is left open where the match is weak. Expanded clones are given a class, and other clones once, few, many or no size at all.

TGTGCCAGTGTTCAGAGGGGGTCGGACAATGAGCAGTTCTTC,CASVQRGSDNEQFF,TRBV19,-,-,TRBJ2-1
TGTGCCAGCAGTGCCAGCGGACTGGGTGGGGGGACAGATACGCAGTATTTT,CASSASGLGGGTDTQYF,TRBV2,-,-,TRBJ2-3
TGTGCCAGCAGCTCAGGGACAGGGAGCTACGAGCAGTACTTC,CASSSGTGSYEQYF,TRBV6-5,once,TRBD1,TRBJ2-7
TGCGCCAGCAGGCCCGGGGGTCCCTATAATTCACCCCTCCACTTT,CASRPGGPYNSPLHF,TRBV5-1,once,-,TRBJ1-6
TGTGCCTGGAGCGGGACAGGGAGTACTGAAGCTTTCTTT,CAWSGTGSTEAFF,TRBV30,-,TRBD1,TRBJ1-1
TGTGCCTGGAGTAGACAGTACGAGCAGTACTTC,CAWSRQYEQYF,TRBV30,-,-,TRBJ2-7
TGTGCCAGCAGGACAACGAATTTAGCCAAAAACATTCAGTACTTC,CASRTTNLAKNIQYF,TRBV28,-,-,TRBJ2-4
TGTGCCAGCAACATATTAGGAGGGACCGGTGGGGACGAGCAGTACTTC,CASNILGGTGGDEQYF,TRBV7-8,-,-,TRBJ2-7
TGTGCCAGCAGGGAGCGCCCAACTAATGAAAAACTGTTTTTT,CASRERPTNEKLFF,TRBV6-1,many,-,TRBJ1-4
TGTGCCAGCAGCTTGGACAGGGGGGTTTTGGGCGAGACCCAGTACTTC,CASSLDRGVLGETQYF,TRBV5-6,-,TRBD1,TRBJ2-5
TGTGCCATCGGGGACAGGGGAATAGGAAAGGGTAATTCACCCCTCCACTTT,CAIGDRGIGKGNSPLHF,TRBV7-2,-,TRBD1,TRBJ1-6
TGCGCCAGCAGTGAGAGCAACACCGGGGAGCTGTTTTTT,CASSESNTGELFF,TRBV10-1,-,-,TRBJ2-2
TGCAGTGAGAGCGGGAGCACAGATACGCAGTATTTT,CSESGSTDTQYF,TRBV29-1,once,-,TRBJ2-3
TGTGCCTGGGGACTAGCGGGAGGAGAGCAGTACTTC,CAWGLAGGEQYF,TRBV30,-,TRBD2,TRBJ2-7
TGTGCCAGCAGCTTGGGACAGTACACTGAAGCTTTCTTT,CASSLGQYTEAFF,TRBV7-9,-,TRBD1,TRBJ1-1
TGTGCCAGCAGCCAAGCACCTCAGGGCTTTGGCGGGGGCGCATCTTACGAGCAGTACTTC,CASSQAPQGFGGGASYEQYF,TRBV4-2,-,-,TRBJ2-7
TGTGCCAGCTCACCACCGCAGGGATTAAGGGAAGCTTTCTTT,CASSPPQGLREAFF,TRBV18,-,-,TRBJ1-1
TGCGCCAGCAGCCTCCCCGTCGGGGGGCGAAACCAAGAGACCCAGTACTTC,CASSLPVGGRNQETQYF,TRBV5-1,-,-,TRBJ2-5
TGTGCCAGCAGCTCGCCGACAGGGGCCTACGAGCAGTACTTC,CASSSPTGAYEQYF,TRBV5-4,-,TRBD1,TRBJ2-7
TGTGCCAGCAGCTTACCTGGACAGAACTATGGCTACACCTTC,CASSLPGQNYGYTF,TRBV7-9,-,-,TRBJ1-2
TGTGCCAGCAGCTTAGGACCCGGGGTCTCCGGGGCCAACGTCCTGACTTTC,CASSLGPGVSGANVLTF,TRBV7-3,-,-,TRBJ2-6
TGTGCCAGCGGTTCGGGGCGGGGAGGCTACACCTTC,CASGSGRGGYTF,TRBV28,-,-,TRBJ1-2
TGTGCCAGCAGTTACCCCCCCGGCAGGGCCTCCGGAAACACCATATATTTT,CASSYPPGRASGNTIYF,TRBV28,-,-,TRBJ1-3
TGTGCCAGCTCACCACTGCAGGGAAGCACTGAAGCTTTCTTT,CASSPLQGSTEAFF,TRBV18,few,-,TRBJ1-1
TGTGCCACCAGCATGGCAGGGGGCGGCAATCAGCCCCAGCATTTT,CATSMAGGGNQPQHF,TRBV15,-,TRBD1,TRBJ1-5
TGTGCCACCAGCAGCCAACAGGGCGGAATCACAGATACGCAGTATTTT,CATSSQQGGITDTQYF,TRBV15,-,-,TRBJ2-3
TGTGCCAGCAGTTTAGTACTATACAATGAGCAGTTCTTC,CASSLVLYNEQFF,TRBV27,-,-,TRBJ2-1
TGTGCCAGCAGCTTAGGGGCAGGGATGAACACTGAAGCTTTCTTT,CASSLGAGMNTEAFF,TRBV5-4,once,-,TRBJ1-1
TGTGCCAGCAGACTGACAGGGGGGAAGACTGAAGCTTTCTTT,CASRLTGGKTEAFF,TRBV28,-,TRBD1,TRBJ1-1
TGTGCCAGCAGCTTAGAAGCAGGGGTAGATACGCAGTATTTT,CASSLEAGVDTQYF,TRBV7-4,-,-,TRBJ2-3
TGTGCCAGCAGTTTTGGACAGGCTACTGAAGCTTTCTTT,CASSFGQATEAFF,TRBV6-6,-,TRBD1,TRBJ1-1
TGTGCCAGCAGCTGGGGCGTAGCGGGCCCGCAAGAGACCCAGTACTTC,CASSWGVAGPQETQYF,TRBV5-4,-,TRBD2,TRBJ2-5
TGTGCCAGCAGCGCCGGGACTTTTAACTACGAGCAGTACTTC,CASSAGTFNYEQYF,TRBV7-2,-,-,TRBJ2-7
TGTGCCAGCAGCGTATCGCGGCTAGTAAGAGCCAATGAGCAGTTCTTC,CASSVSRLVRANEQFF,TRBV9,-,-,TRBJ2-1
TGTGCCAGCAGCTTACTGTCCGGGGCTAGCGGGAGGGCTAATGAGCAGTTCTTC,CASSLLSGASGRANEQFF,TRBV7-2,-,TRBD2,TRBJ2-1
TGTGCCTGGTCAGGGACACCGGGAACTGAAGCTTTCTTT,CAWSGTPGTEAFF,TRBV30,-,-,TRBJ1-1
TGTGCCAGCAGCCTCTATCGGACTAGCGGGGGATCAGATACGCAGTATTTT,CASSLYRTSGGSDTQYF,TRBV7-3,-,TRBD2,TRBJ2-3
TGTGCCAGCAGTTTCGGCCTAGCGGGACTAGAGACCCAGTACTTC,CASSFGLAGLETQYF,TRBV28,-,TRBD2,TRBJ2-5
TGTGCCAGCAGCTACACAGGGAGCACTGAAGCTTTCTTT,CASSYTGSTEAFF,TRBV7-3,-,-,TRBJ1-1
TGTGCCAGCAGTTACTCGTCGAGTTACGAGCAGTACTTC,CASSYSSSYEQYF,TRBV6-5,-,-,TRBJ2-7
TGTGCCGTGGAACTAGCGGAGAAATACGAGCAGTACTTC,CAVELAEKYEQYF,TRBV11-2,-,TRBD2,TRBJ2-7
TGTGCCTGGCCCTCCGAGGTGGGAGGGGAATTGGGGCAGTACTTC,CAWPSEVGGELGQYF,TRBV30,-,TRBD2,TRBJ2-7